These 18 T cell receptor beta chains share one sample of origin, sequenced in a study of PD-L1 blockade in urothelial cancer. TCRdb's table, derived via immunoSEQ multiplex PCR, lists solely in-frame clones and lacks some. There are about 100,000 clones in the sample; about 85% occur only once, and 2% to 3% lies in the top ten. The source material was PBMCs, sampled around atezolizumab (anti-PD-L1) treatment. Every receptor here comes from a man between 45 and 60 years old with urothelial cancer.

The V call is TRBV9, the J call TRBJ2-1; TRBD2 matches 7 bases. Germline V gene sequence: CDR1 SGDLS, CDR2 YYNGEE. The CDR3 covers 17 residues. V lost 2 bases and J lost 1; bases outside the gene matches: 9. DNA of the CDR3: TGTGCCAGCAGCGTCGGTTCAGCGGGAAGGTCCTACAATGAGCAGTTCTTC. It specifies CASSVGSAGRSYNEQFF.

This clone was seen many times. V usage is TRBV28 and J usage is TRBJ1-5, with 10 bases aligning to TRBD1. J gave up 10 bases and V 4 bases, and 7 bases lay outside the gene matches. This CDR3 region has 14 residues. Per the germline V gene, CDR1 is MDHEN and CDR2 is SYDVKM. CDR3 region: CASSSGTGVYPQHF. Written as DNA, the CDR3 is TGTGCCAGCAGTTCCGGGACAGGGGTTTATCCCCAGCATTTT.

This chain connects TRBV29-1 to TRBJ2-7, with TRBD2 matching over 13 bases. CDR1 SQVTM and CDR2 ANQGSEA come from the germline V gene. V lost 6 bases to trimming and J lost 1 base; unmatched junction nucleotides: 3. The CDR3 is 14 residues long. The CDR3 protein is CSVGGLAGSYEQYF. In nucleotides, the CDR3 is TGCAGCGTGGGGGGACTAGCGGGATCCTACGAGCAGTACTTC.

The CDR3 loop is CASSPQGKETQYF. The CDR3 region has the DNA TGCGCCAGCAGCCCGCAGGGTAAAGAGACCCAGTACTTC. The V gene is TRBV5-1, the J gene TRBJ2-5, with D tentatively TRBD1 (5 bases). V was shortened by 4 bases and J by 3 bases, with 10 bases between the two germline ends. The length of the CDR3 is 13 residues. CDR1 and CDR2 (germline): SGHRS, YFSETQ.

This clone was picked up a small number of times. The chain combines TRBV18 with TRBJ2-1, with TRBD2 matching over 10 bases. The junction had 11 bases not matched to a gene; V was cut back by 1 base and J by 11 bases. Germline CDR1 reads KGHSH; CDR2 reads LQKENI. CDR3 length equals 16 residues. The CDR3 reads CASSPLAGGPPSQQFF. The CDR3 bases are TGTGCCAGCTCACCACTAGCGGGAGGCCCTCCATCTCAGCAGTTCTTC.

This clone ranks as medium-sized. This chain connects TRBV27 to TRBJ2-7; D is unresolved. CDR1 is MNHEY, CDR2 SMNVEV, per germline (reference sequence). Trimming took 5 bases from V and 2 from J, leaving 16 bases between them. This CDR3 region has 15 residues. The CDR3 sequence: CASSPRIVLAYEQYF. The CDR3 DNA sequence: TGTGCCAGCAGTCCCCGGATTGTCCTAGCCTACGAGCAGTACTTC.

Only a few counts were recorded for this clone. The rearrangement links TRBV10-3 to TRBJ1-1, with D uncertain. V lost 4 bases, J lost 2 bases, and 5 bases lay in between. This CDR3 is 12 amino acids long. Looked up from germline, CDR1 is ENHRY and CDR2 is SYGVKD. CDR3 DNA: TGTGCCATCAGTGGTGGCAACACTGAAGCTTTCTTT. It is translated as CAISGGNTEAFF.

J is TRBJ1-2 and V is TRBV19; perhaps TRBD1 as D (5 bases). The V end was cut by 4 bases, the J end by 5 bases, with 26 bases between. The CDR3 extends over 18 amino acids. Germline V gene lookup returns CDR1 LNHDA and CDR2 SQIVND (reference sequence). The CDR3 reads CASSTPLTGTQRGYGYTF. The DNA for the CDR3 is TGTGCCAGTAGTACACCCCTCACCGGGACGCAGCGGGGGTATGGCTACACCTTC.

This rearrangement joins TRBV28 to TRBJ2-1, with a weak D call TRBD2 (6 bases). Trimming cost V 7 bases and J 3 bases, with 13 bases left between them. Looked up from germline, CDR1 is MDHEN and CDR2 is SYDVKM. The CDR3 has 14 residues. The CDR3 coding sequence is TGTGCCAGCATCACTAGCTACGGCTACAATGAGCAGTTCTTC. Encoded protein: CASITSYGYNEQFF.

This clone appeared a few times. The chain uses TRBV10-1 and TRBJ2-1, with no clear D. V lost 3 bases to trimming and J lost 3 bases, with 12 bases between them. The V gene's germline CDR1 is WNHNN and CDR2 SYGVQD (reference sequence). The CDR3 extends over 15 amino acids. The CDR3 protein is CASSDLRGFYNEQFF. The CDR3 DNA follows: TGCGCCAGCAGTGATTTAAGAGGATTCTACAATGAGCAGTTCTTC.

The V gene is TRBV27, the J gene TRBJ2-3, with D uncertain. Germline V CDR1 and CDR2: MNHEY, SMNVEV (reference sequence). The CDR3 extends over 13 amino acids. V was cut by 7 bases and J by 5 bases, with 13 bases left in between. The CDR3 is CASTRGVGDTQYF. The CDR3, as DNA: TGTGCCAGCACCCGTGGAGTAGGAGATACGCAGTATTTT.

The chain is built from TRBV14 and TRBJ1-1, with 9 bases fitting TRBD1. This CDR3 is built from 16 residues. Germline lookup yields CDR1 SGHDN and CDR2 FVKESK. The trim removed 4 bases at V and 1 base at J, leaving 7 bases unmatched. The CDR3 loop reads CASSPGTGKGNTEAFF. DNA of the CDR3: TGTGCCAGCAGCCCCGGGACAGGGAAAGGGAACACTGAAGCTTTCTTT. Based on the CDR3 plus reference TRBV14 and TRBJ1-1, the full variable domain is EAGVTQFPSHSVIEKGQTVTLRCDPISGHDNLYWYRRVMGKEIKFLLHFVKESKQDESGMPNNRFLAERTGGTYSTLKVQPAELEDSGVYFCASSPGTGKGNTEAFFGQGTRLTVV.

The chain is built from TRBV5-1 and TRBJ1-1; TRBD1 aligns across 7 bases. CDR1 SGHRS and CDR2 YFSETQ come from the germline V gene. The J segment lost 4 bases and the V segment lost 3 bases, leaving 3 bases of the junction unmatched. The CDR3 totals 13 residues. CDR3 residues: CASSSDRVTEAFF. For the CDR3, the DNA is TGCGCCAGCAGCTCTGACAGGGTCACTGAAGCTTTCTTT.

The chain recombines TRBV6-5 with TRBJ2-1, with 9 positions matching TRBD2. This CDR3 comprises 13 residues. In germline, CDR1 is MNHEY, CDR2 SVGAGI. The junction had 9 bases not matched to a gene; V was cut back by 5 bases and J by 13 bases. The chain's CDR3 is CASSVSGGVEQFF. CDR3 DNA sequence: TGTGCCAGCAGTGTTAGCGGGGGCGTCGAACAGTTCTTC.

The chain combines TRBV25-1 with TRBJ1-4, with TRBD1 identical over 7 bases. The CDR3 loop spans 14 amino acids. Germline V gene sequence: CDR1 MGHDK, CDR2 SYGVNS. V shed 10 bases and J 8 bases; nucleotides not matched to a gene: 13. CDR3 sequence reads: CATSRQGVREKLFF. The CDR3 coding sequence is TGTGCCACCTCCCGGCAGGGGGTAAGGGAAAAACTGTTTTTT.

J is TRBJ1-2 and V is TRBV5-6, with D perhaps TRBD1 (6 bases). This CDR3 is built from 15 residues. Trimming cost V 3 bases and J 0 bases, with 12 bases left between them. CDR1 and CDR2 from the germline V gene are SGHDT and YYEEEE. Here the CDR3 reads CASSSRQASNYGYTF. In DNA, the CDR3 is TGTGCCAGCAGCTCCCGACAGGCGTCTAACTATGGCTACACCTTC.

The V and J genes are TRBV20-1 and TRBJ2-7; D ambiguous. Trimming removed 5 bases from V and 11 bases from J, with 16 bases in between. Germline values: CDR1 DFQATT, CDR2 SNEGSKA (reference sequence). The length of the CDR3 is 11 residues. The CDR3 reads CSAYEVKMEYF. The DNA for the CDR3 is TGCAGTGCTTACGAGGTGAAGATGGAGTACTTC.

The chain combines TRBV5-1 with TRBJ2-1; the match to TRBD2 covers 8 bases. CDR3 length: 15 residues. Trimming at V came to 0 bases and at J to 5 bases, leaving 4 bases not matched to a gene. CDR1 and CDR2 from the germline V gene are SGHRS and YFSETQ. CDR3 DNA sequence: TGCGCCAGCAGCTTGGCTCTAGCGGGTAACAATGAGCAGTTCTTC. Protein: CASSLALAGNNEQFF.